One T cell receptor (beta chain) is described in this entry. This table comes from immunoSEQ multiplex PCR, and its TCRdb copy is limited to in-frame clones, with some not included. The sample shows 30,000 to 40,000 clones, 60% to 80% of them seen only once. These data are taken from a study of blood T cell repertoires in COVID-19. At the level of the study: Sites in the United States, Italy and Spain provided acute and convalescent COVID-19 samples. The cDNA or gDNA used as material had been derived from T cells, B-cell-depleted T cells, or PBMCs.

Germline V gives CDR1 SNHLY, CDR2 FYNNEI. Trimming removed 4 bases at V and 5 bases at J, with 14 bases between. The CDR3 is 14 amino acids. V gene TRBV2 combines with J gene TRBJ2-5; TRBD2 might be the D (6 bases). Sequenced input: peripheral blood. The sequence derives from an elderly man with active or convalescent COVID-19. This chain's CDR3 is CASSVDQGRETQYF. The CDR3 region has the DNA TGTGCCAGCAGTGTTGACCAAGGGAGGGAGACCCAGTACTTC.